The T cell receptor (beta chain) under discussion was sequenced for a study of cytomegalovirus exposure and HLA in healthy donors. PCR was performed using 60 Vbeta and 13 Jbeta primers. Clones were read by immunoSEQ multiplex PCR, and TCRdb kept only the in-frame ones, dropping some. This sample has 120,000 or so clones; 50% to 75% occur once, and the top ten carry less than 9%. The germline gives CDR1 SEHNR, CDR2 FQNEAQ (reference sequence). Unmatched junction bases numbered 14, after V lost 4 bases and J lost 0 bases. This CDR3 comprises 19 residues. The clonotype originates from a woman between 40 and 55 years old in good health and CMV-seropositive. The sample consisted of PBMCs. V gene TRBV7-9 combines with J gene TRBJ2-1; 8 bases agree with TRBD1. The CDR3 DNA reads TGTGCCAGCAGCTCCAAGGACAGGGACGTCGGTAGCTCCTACAATGAGCAGTTCTTC. It encodes CASSSKDRDVGSSYNEQFF. Full variable domain (outside the CDR3, taken from reference TRBV7-9 and TRBJ2-1): DTGVSQNPRHKITKRGQNVTFRCDPISEHNRLYWYRQTLGQGPEFLTYFQNEAQLEKSRLLSDRFSAERPKGSFSTLEIQRTEQGDSAMYLCASSSKDRDVGSSYNEQFFGPGTRLTVL.